The rows below give T cell receptor beta chains drawn from one sample of a study of T cell responses to AZD1222 COVID-19 vaccine. Some clones are missing from TCRdb's copy, which holds only in-frame ones; the method was immunoSEQ multiplex PCR. The sample includes roughly 130,000 clones, roughly 90% of them seen just once. The material was peripheral blood, obtained on day 0 of AZD1222 vaccination. The source of these receptors is an adult in good health. Both conserved end residues are part of each CDR3. The D gene is left open where the match is weak. Not all rows give a size; the values are once, few, many and, for expanded clones, a class.

clone_size: .
d_call: .
v_call: TRBV21-1
j_call: TRBJ2-7
cdr3_nt: TGTGCCAGCAGGGTGGCCGAGCAGTACTTC
cdr3_aa: CASRVAEQYF

clone_size: .
d_call: TRBD2
v_call: TRBV27
j_call: TRBJ2-3
cdr3_nt: TGTGCCAGCAGTCCCGGACTAGCGGAGTATACGCAGTATTTT
cdr3_aa: CASSPGLAEYTQYF

clone_size: .
d_call: TRBD1
v_call: TRBV19
j_call: TRBJ1-1
cdr3_nt: TGTGCCAGTAGTGCCGACAGGGGGAACACTGAAGCTTTCTTT
cdr3_aa: CASSADRGNTEAFF

clone_size: once
d_call: TRBD1
v_call: TRBV4-3
j_call: TRBJ1-2
cdr3_nt: TGCGCCAGCAGCCACCTAACAGGGGGCTCCCGCTACACCTTC
cdr3_aa: CASSHLTGGSRYTF

clone_size: .
d_call: .
v_call: TRBV5-6
j_call: TRBJ2-3
cdr3_nt: TGTGCCAGCAGCTTGGCCGGTGGGGTGAGCTTCGGCACAGATACGCAGTATTTT
cdr3_aa: CASSLAGGVSFGTDTQYF

clone_size: .
d_call: .
v_call: TRBV5-5
j_call: TRBJ1-5
cdr3_nt: TGTGCCAAAAGGGATAGCAATCAGCCCCAGCATTTT
cdr3_aa: CAKRDSNQPQHF

clone_size: .
d_call: TRBD1
v_call: TRBV27
j_call: TRBJ2-5
cdr3_nt: TGTGCCAGCAGCTCCGGGACAGGGGGGGAGACCCAGTACTTC
cdr3_aa: CASSSGTGGETQYF

clone_size: few
d_call: .
v_call: TRBV2
j_call: TRBJ2-1
cdr3_nt: TGTGCCAGCAAGGGGGTACTAGAGCAGTTCTTC
cdr3_aa: CASKGVLEQFF

clone_size: .
d_call: TRBD1
v_call: TRBV9
j_call: TRBJ1-2
cdr3_nt: TGTGCCAGCAGCGGTAACAAACAGGGGTTGGGGAACTATGGCTACACCTTC
cdr3_aa: CASSGNKQGLGNYGYTF

clone_size: .
d_call: .
v_call: TRBV7-5
j_call: TRBJ2-3
cdr3_nt: TGTGTCAGAAGCTTAGCATGGGGGACGCAGTATTTT
cdr3_aa: CVRSLAWGTQYF

clone_size: .
d_call: .
v_call: TRBV25-1
j_call: TRBJ2-1
cdr3_nt: TGTGCCAGCAGTGAAAGGGGCGGATACAATGAGCAGTTCTTC
cdr3_aa: CASSERGGYNEQFF

clone_size: .
d_call: .
v_call: TRBV11-2
j_call: TRBJ1-1
cdr3_nt: TGTGCCAGCAGTTTGCCCGGGGGGTCTGCTTTCTTT
cdr3_aa: CASSLPGGSAFF

clone_size: .
d_call: .
v_call: TRBV19
j_call: TRBJ1-6
cdr3_nt: TGTGCCAGTAGTATACGAGGGGTGAATTCACCCCTCCACTTT
cdr3_aa: CASSIRGVNSPLHF

clone_size: .
d_call: TRBD1
v_call: TRBV5-1
j_call: TRBJ2-7
cdr3_nt: TGCGCCAGCAGCGGACAGGGTTACGAGCAGTACTTC
cdr3_aa: CASSGQGYEQYF

clone_size: few
d_call: .
v_call: TRBV5-1
j_call: TRBJ2-1
cdr3_nt: TGCGCCAGCTGGGAAGGAGACTACAATGAGCAGTTCTTC
cdr3_aa: CASWEGDYNEQFF

clone_size: .
d_call: .
v_call: TRBV29-1
j_call: TRBJ2-7
cdr3_nt: TGCAGCGTTGGTGGAGGGATCAACGAGCAGTACTTC
cdr3_aa: CSVGGGINEQYF

clone_size: .
d_call: .
v_call: TRBV30
j_call: TRBJ1-3
cdr3_nt: TGTGCCTGGAGTGTACCAGGGTTTGGAAACACCATATATTTT
cdr3_aa: CAWSVPGFGNTIYF

clone_size: .
d_call: .
v_call: TRBV2
j_call: TRBJ1-4
cdr3_nt: TGTGCCAGAGGGACGGATAATGAAAAACTGTTTTTT
cdr3_aa: CARGTDNEKLFF

clone_size: .
d_call: TRBD1
v_call: TRBV6-5
j_call: TRBJ2-1
cdr3_nt: TGTGCCAGCATGAGGACAGGCAATGAGCAGTTCTTC
cdr3_aa: CASMRTGNEQFF

clone_size: .
d_call: .
v_call: TRBV19
j_call: TRBJ2-5
cdr3_nt: TGTGCCAGTAGTATCGAGAAGCTCCCGGGGGAGACCCAGTACTTC
cdr3_aa: CASSIEKLPGETQYF

clone_size: .
d_call: TRBD2
v_call: TRBV3-1/TRBV3-2
j_call: TRBJ2-7
cdr3_nt: TGTGCCAGCAGCCAAGACTCTAGCGGGAGGGGGTCCTACGAGCAGTACTTC
cdr3_aa: CASSQDSSGRGSYEQYF

clone_size: .
d_call: .
v_call: TRBV4-1
j_call: TRBJ1-5
cdr3_nt: TGCGCCAGCAGCCAAGATCGGGGGAATAGCAATCAGCCCCAGCATTTT
cdr3_aa: CASSQDRGNSNQPQHF

clone_size: .
d_call: TRBD2
v_call: TRBV3-1/TRBV3-2
j_call: TRBJ2-7
cdr3_nt: TGTGCCAGCAGCCAAGACGGTAGCGGGAGGGCCCCCCCCTGGGAGCAGTACTTC
cdr3_aa: CASSQDGSGRAPPWEQYF

clone_size: .
d_call: .
v_call: TRBV5-1
j_call: TRBJ2-7
cdr3_nt: TGCGCCAGCACCCAGAATCACTACGAGCAGTACTTC
cdr3_aa: CASTQNHYEQYF

clone_size: .
d_call: .
v_call: TRBV7-2
j_call: TRBJ2-7
cdr3_nt: TGTGCCAGCAGCTTGGGCGGCTCGGCCCACGAGCAGTACTTC
cdr3_aa: CASSLGGSAHEQYF

clone_size: .
d_call: .
v_call: TRBV5-6
j_call: TRBJ1-3
cdr3_nt: TGTGCCAGCAGCGACCTCGGGGGGACCTCTGGAAACACCATATATTTT
cdr3_aa: CASSDLGGTSGNTIYF

clone_size: .
d_call: .
v_call: TRBV4-3
j_call: TRBJ2-7
cdr3_nt: TGCGCCAGCAGCCAAGATCGGGCGGGACCTTACGAGCAGTACTTC
cdr3_aa: CASSQDRAGPYEQYF

clone_size: .
d_call: TRBD2
v_call: TRBV18
j_call: TRBJ2-3
cdr3_nt: TGTGCCAGCTCACCGCTCTCACTAGCGGGAGGCTCCGATACGCAGTATTTT
cdr3_aa: CASSPLSLAGGSDTQYF

clone_size: .
d_call: TRBD2
v_call: TRBV18
j_call: TRBJ2-2
cdr3_nt: TGTGCCAGCTCACCTCTAGCGGGAGGGTACACCGGGGAGCTGTTTTTT
cdr3_aa: CASSPLAGGYTGELFF

clone_size: .
d_call: .
v_call: TRBV5-1
j_call: TRBJ2-7
cdr3_nt: TGCGCCAGCAGCTTACTAGCTGGGAGGAATGAGCAGTACTTC
cdr3_aa: CASSLLAGRNEQYF

clone_size: .
d_call: .
v_call: TRBV7-2
j_call: TRBJ2-3
cdr3_nt: TGTGCCAGCAGACTTACAGGGGGGGCAGATACGCAGTATTTT
cdr3_aa: CASRLTGGADTQYF

clone_size: .
d_call: TRBD1
v_call: TRBV18
j_call: TRBJ1-4
cdr3_nt: TGTGCCAGCTCACAAGGACAGGGGGCTGGTGAAAAACTGTTTTTT
cdr3_aa: CASSQGQGAGEKLFF

clone_size: .
d_call: .
v_call: TRBV5-4
j_call: TRBJ1-2
cdr3_nt: TGTGCCAGCAGCTTGTCAGGCGACTATGGCTACACCTTC
cdr3_aa: CASSLSGDYGYTF